The TCR beta chain described here comes from a study of OX40 agonist ivuxolimab in advanced cancers. Profiled with immunoSEQ multiplex PCR; TCRdb holds only in-frame clones, not every one. The table shows around 85,000 clones, with 75% to 95% occurring only once. Autoimmune disease history or systemic immunosuppression disqualified patients. This CDR3 comprises 16 residues. V was cut by 4 bases and J by 1 base, with 14 bases left in between. Germline V gives CDR1 SEHNR, CDR2 FQNEAQ (reference sequence). Source: CD4+ or CD8+ T cells sorted from blood, taken in a trial of the OX40 agonist ivuxolimab. This chain connects TRBV7-9 to TRBJ2-1; D is ambiguous. The clonotype was recovered from an adult with an advanced solid tumor such as melanoma, head and neck, liver or kidney cancer. As DNA, the CDR3 is TGTGCCAGCAGCTACCCCGACACTTATTCCTACAATGAGCAGTTCTTC. The encoded protein is CASSYPDTYSYNEQFF.